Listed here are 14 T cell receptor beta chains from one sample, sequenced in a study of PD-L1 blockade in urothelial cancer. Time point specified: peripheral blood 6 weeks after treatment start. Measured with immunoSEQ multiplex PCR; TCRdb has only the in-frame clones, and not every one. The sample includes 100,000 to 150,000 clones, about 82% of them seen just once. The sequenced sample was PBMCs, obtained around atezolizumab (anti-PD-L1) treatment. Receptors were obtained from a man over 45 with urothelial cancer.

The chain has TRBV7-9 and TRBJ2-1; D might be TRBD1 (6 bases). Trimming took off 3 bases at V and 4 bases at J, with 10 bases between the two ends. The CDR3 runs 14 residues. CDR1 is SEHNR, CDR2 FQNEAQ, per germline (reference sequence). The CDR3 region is CASSFDRRYNEQFF. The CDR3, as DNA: TGTGCCAGCAGCTTTGACAGGCGGTACAATGAGCAGTTCTTC. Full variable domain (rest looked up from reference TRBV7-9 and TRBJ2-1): DTGVSQNPRHKITKRGQNVTFRCDPISEHNRLYWYRQTLGQGPEFLTYFQNEAQLEKSRLLSDRFSAERPKGSFSTLEIQRTEQGDSAMYLCASSFDRRYNEQFFGPGTRLTVL.

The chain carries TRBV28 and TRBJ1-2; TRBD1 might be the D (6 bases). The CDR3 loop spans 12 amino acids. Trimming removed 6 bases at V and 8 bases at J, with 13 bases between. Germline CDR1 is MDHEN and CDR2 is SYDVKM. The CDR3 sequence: CASRQGLGGYTF. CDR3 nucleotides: TGTGCCAGCAGACAGGGCTTGGGCGGCTACACCTTC.

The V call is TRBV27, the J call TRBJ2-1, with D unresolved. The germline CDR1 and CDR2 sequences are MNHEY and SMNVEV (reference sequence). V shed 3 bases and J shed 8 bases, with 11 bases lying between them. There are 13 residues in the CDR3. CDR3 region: CASSFNSWHEQFF. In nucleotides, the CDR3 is TGTGCCAGCAGTTTTAATTCGTGGCATGAGCAGTTCTTC.

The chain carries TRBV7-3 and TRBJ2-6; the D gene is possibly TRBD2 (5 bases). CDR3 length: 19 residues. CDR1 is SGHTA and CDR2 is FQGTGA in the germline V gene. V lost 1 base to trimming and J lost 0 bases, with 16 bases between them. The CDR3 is CASSLMSGIGSSGANVLTF. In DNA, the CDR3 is TGTGCCAGCAGCTTAATGTCGGGAATCGGCAGCTCTGGGGCCAACGTCCTGACTTTC.

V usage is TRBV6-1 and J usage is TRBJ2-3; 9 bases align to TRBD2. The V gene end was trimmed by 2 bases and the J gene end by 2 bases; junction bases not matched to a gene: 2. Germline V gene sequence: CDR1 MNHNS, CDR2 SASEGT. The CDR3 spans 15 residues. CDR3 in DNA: TGTGCCAGCAGTGAACTAGCGGGAATCACAGATACGCAGTATTTT. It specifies CASSELAGITDTQYF.

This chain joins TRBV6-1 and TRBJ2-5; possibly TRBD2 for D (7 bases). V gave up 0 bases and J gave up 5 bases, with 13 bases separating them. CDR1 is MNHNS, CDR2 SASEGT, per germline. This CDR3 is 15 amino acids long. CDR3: CASSEAGGGPETQYF. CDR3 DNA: TGTGCCAGCAGTGAAGCGGGGGGGGGCCCGGAGACCCAGTACTTC.

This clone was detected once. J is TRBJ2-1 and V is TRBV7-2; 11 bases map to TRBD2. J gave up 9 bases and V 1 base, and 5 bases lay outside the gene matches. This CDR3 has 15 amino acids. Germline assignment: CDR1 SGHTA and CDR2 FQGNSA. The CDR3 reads CASSLVAGGPSEQFF. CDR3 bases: TGTGCCAGCAGCTTAGTAGCGGGAGGGCCCAGTGAGCAGTTCTTC. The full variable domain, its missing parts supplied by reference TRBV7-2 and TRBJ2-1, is GAGVSQSPSNKVTEKGKDVELRCDPISGHTALYWYRQSLGQGLEFLIYFQGNSAPDKSGLPSDRFSAERTGGSVSTLTIQRTQQEDSAVYLCASSLVAGGPSEQFFGPGTRLTVL.

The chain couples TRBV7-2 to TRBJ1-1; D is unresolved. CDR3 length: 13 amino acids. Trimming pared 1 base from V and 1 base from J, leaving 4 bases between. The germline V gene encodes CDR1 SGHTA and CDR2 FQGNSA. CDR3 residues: CASSLERNTEAFF. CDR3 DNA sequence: TGTGCCAGCAGCTTAGAGAGGAACACTGAAGCTTTCTTT.

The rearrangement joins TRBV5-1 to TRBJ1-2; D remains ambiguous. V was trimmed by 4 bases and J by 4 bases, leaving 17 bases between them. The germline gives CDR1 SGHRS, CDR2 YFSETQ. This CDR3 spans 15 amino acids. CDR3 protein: CASSLDEELGYGYTF. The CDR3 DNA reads TGCGCCAGCAGCCTAGATGAAGAGCTGGGCTATGGCTACACCTTC.

The CDR3 loop reads CASSGQLTGELFF. CDR3 nucleotides: TGCGCCAGCAGTGGACAGTTAACCGGGGAGCTGTTTTTT. The chain joins TRBV10-2 to TRBJ2-2; D might be TRBD1 (5 bases). V lost 4 bases, J lost 5 bases, and 8 bases lay in between. CDR1 WSHSY and CDR2 SAAADI come from the germline V gene. The CDR3 is made up of 13 amino acids.

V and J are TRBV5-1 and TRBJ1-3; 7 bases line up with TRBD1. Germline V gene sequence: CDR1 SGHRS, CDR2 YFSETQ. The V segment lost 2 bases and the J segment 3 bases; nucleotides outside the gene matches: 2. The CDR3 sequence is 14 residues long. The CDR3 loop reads CASSLDRVGNTIYF. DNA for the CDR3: TGCGCCAGCAGCTTAGACAGGGTTGGAAACACCATATATTTT.

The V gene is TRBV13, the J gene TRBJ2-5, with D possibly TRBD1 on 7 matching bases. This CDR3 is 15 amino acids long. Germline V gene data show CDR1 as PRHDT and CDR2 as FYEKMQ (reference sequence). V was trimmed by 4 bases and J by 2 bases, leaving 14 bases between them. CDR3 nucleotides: TGTGCCAGCAGCTATCAGGGGGGTCTACAAGAGACCCAGTACTTC. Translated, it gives CASSYQGGLQETQYF.

The chain's CDR3 is CASGNPTGNNQPQHF. The DNA for the CDR3 is TGTGCCAGTGGAAACCCGACAGGGAACAATCAGCCCCAGCATTTT. The chain recombines TRBV19 with TRBJ1-5; 7 positions match TRBD1. Germline V gene lookup returns CDR1 LNHDA and CDR2 SQIVND (reference sequence). The V gene end was trimmed by 8 bases and the J gene end by 3 bases; junction bases not matched to a gene: 10. This CDR3 is built from 15 residues.

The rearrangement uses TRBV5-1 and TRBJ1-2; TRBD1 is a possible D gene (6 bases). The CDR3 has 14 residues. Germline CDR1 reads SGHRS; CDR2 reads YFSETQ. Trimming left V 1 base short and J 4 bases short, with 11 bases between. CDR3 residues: CASSLRGNSYGYTF. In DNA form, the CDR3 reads TGCGCCAGCAGCTTGAGGGGGAACAGCTATGGCTACACCTTC.